What follows is one T cell receptor beta chain and its context. The record originates from a study of blood T cell repertoires in COVID-19. Data came from immunoSEQ multiplex PCR; TCRdb stores just in-frame clones and leaves some out. The table lists a few hundred thousand clones, around 88% of them singletons. This TCR was recovered from a woman aged 25-40 years with COVID-19, enrolled during active disease. The material sequenced was peripheral blood.

CDR3 nucleotide sequence: TGTGCCAGCAGTCCAAGCGGGACTACTGAGCAGTTCTTC. Protein sequence: CASSPSGTTEQFF. The chain employs TRBV6-2 or TRBV6-3 and TRBJ2-1; TRBD2 matches at 7 bases. J lost 9 bases, V lost 5 bases, and 7 bases had no gene match. The germline gives CDR1 MNHEY, CDR2 SVGEGT. The length of the CDR3 is 13 residues.